The entry below describes one T cell receptor (beta chain). Its target is not known. The sample originates from a study of beta chain features in type 1 diabetes. Whole-study context: Investigators examined approximately 100,000,000 sorted cells across all samples.

Whole-study findings and limits: Moderate yet significant TCRB CDR3 shortening was seen in Type 1 diabetes patients in all four CD4+ subsets. Fewer insertions but more deletions were seen at VDJ junctions in type 1 diabetes patients.

The ends were cut back, 5 bases at V and 0 bases at J, with 17 bases in the middle. Germline values: CDR1 SEHNR, CDR2 FQNEAQ (reference sequence). The CDR3 sequence is 17 residues long. Reverse transcribing all isolated RNA meant expressed TCRB transcripts were sequenced. Some clones are missing from TCRdb's copy, which holds only in-frame ones; the method was immunoSEQ multiplex PCR. The sample lists a few hundred thousand clones, 8.5% to 10% occurring once. V and J are TRBV7-9 and TRBJ1-3; D is uncertain. Sequencing was carried out using central memory CD4+ T cells from blood. This sequence originates from a man aged 30-40 years with type 1 diabetes. This CDR3 reads CASSPPGGRSSGNTIYF. For the CDR3, the DNA is TGTGCCAGCAGCCCCCCCGGAGGCAGAAGCTCTGGAAACACCATATATTTT.